This T cell receptor beta chain was obtained from a study of T cells after yellow fever vaccination. The study, taken as a whole, reports: There was a possibility that FACS-sorted repertoires contained abundant clonotypes contaminating from the bulk population. A faster peak, day 5 versus 15, was reached by the weaker secondary response.

Trimming stripped 4 bases from V and 2 bases from J, with 8 bases between. The germline CDR1 and CDR2 sequences are SNHLY and FYNNEI. The CDR3 sequence is 13 residues long. TCRdb passed the 5' RACE reads through MiXCR, listing each CDR3 protein once. Among roughly 150,000 distinct CDR3 sequences, 6% to 7.5% were seen once, and the ten largest hold about 2.5%. This clonotype was seen ten or more times. Its specificity is unknown. The sequences come from CD4+ T cells sorted from PBMCs, collected around 5 days after the first yellow fever vaccination. This sequence joins TRBV2 and TRBJ2-5; D ambiguous. The receptor comes from a man younger than 30 who received the YFV17D yellow fever vaccine. CDR3 coding DNA: TGTGCCAGCAGTGGTAGCAAGCAAGAGACCCAGTACTTC. Translating gives CASSGSKQETQYF. Complete variable domain (other parts from reference TRBV2 and TRBJ2-5): EPEVTQTPSHQVTQMGQEVILRCVPISNHLYFYWYRQILGQKVEFLVSFYNNEISEKSEIFDDQFSVERPDGSNFTLKIRSTKLEDSAMYFCASSGSKQETQYFGPGTRLLVL.